The 9 T cell receptor beta chains reported below all come from one sample, sequenced in a study of T cells in Graves' hyperthyroidism and ophthalmopathy. Amplification yielded TCR beta CDR3 regions, with RNA transcripts as the source. TCR CDR3 regions were first amplified by RT-PCR with HTBI primers. TCRdb re-analysed the multiplex PCR reads in MiXCR, keeping a single row per CDR3 protein. This sample has approximately 100,000 distinct CDR3 sequences, with about 50% found just once. The sequencing sample was made of blood. These receptor sequences come from a man aged 35-49 years with Graves' hyperthyroidism.

This clonotype was picked up many times. This sequence joins TRBV6-5 and TRBJ1-6; D might be TRBD1 (5 bases). Germline loops: CDR1 MNHEY, CDR2 SVGAGI. Deletions cut 6 bases from V and 0 bases from J, with 12 bases between. This CDR3 region has 16 residues. The CDR3 is CASRTGPSSYNSPLHF. CDR3 in DNA: TGTGCCAGCAGAACAGGACCTAGCTCCTATAATTCACCCCTCCACTTT.

The chain links TRBV7-9 to TRBJ2-7; 11 bases are shared with TRBD1. The CDR3 is 17 amino acids. V lost 0 bases, J lost 2 bases, and 6 bases stayed unmatched. Germline CDR1 SEHNR, CDR2 FQNEAQ (reference sequence). The CDR3 coding sequence is TGTGCCAGCAGCTTAGCTTCTGGACAGGGGGCCGCCTACGAGCAGTACTTC. Translating gives CASSLASGQGAAYEQYF.

This clonotype was seen more than once but under ten times. The chain combines TRBV5-4 with TRBJ1-4; D uncertain. The germline V and J ends were trimmed by 4 bases and 7 bases, with 14 bases remaining between them. The CDR3 has 14 amino acids. In germline, CDR1 is SGHNT, CDR2 YYREEE (reference sequence). CDR3 in amino acids: CASSPAGLVEKLFF. The CDR3 DNA reads TGTGCCAGCAGCCCGGCGGGGTTGGTTGAAAAACTGTTTTTT.

Only one count was recorded for this clonotype. This chain joins TRBV7-6 and TRBJ2-3; D may be TRBD2 (5 bases). The CDR3 is 18 amino acids. Trimming removed 2 bases at V and 6 bases at J, with 24 bases between. Per germline, CDR1 SGHVS and CDR2 FNYEAQ. The CDR3 protein is CASSLFMGTGELTDTQYF. CDR3 coding DNA: TGTGCCAGCAGCTTATTCATGGGCACCGGGGAGCTTACGGATACGCAGTATTTT.

This clonotype has at least ten counts. The chain recombines TRBV19 with TRBJ2-3; 9 positions agree with TRBD2. The length of the CDR3 is 17 residues. Germline values: CDR1 LNHDA, CDR2 SQIVND (reference sequence). Trimming at V came to 0 bases and at J to 2 bases, leaving 6 bases not matched to a gene. CDR3 coding DNA: TGTGCCAGTAGTATAGATCTTCTAGCGGGAAACACAGATACGCAGTATTTT. It encodes CASSIDLLAGNTDTQYF.

Many counts were recorded for this clonotype. This chain joins TRBV9 and TRBJ1-1; 10 nucleotides agree with TRBD1. Germline trimming cut 0 bases from V and 4 bases from J; bases unmatched to any gene: 3. CDR1 SGDLS and CDR2 YYNGEE come from the germline V gene. This CDR3 is built from 15 residues. CDR3 nucleotides: TGTGCCAGCAGCGTAGCTGGGGACAGGGGCACTGAAGCTTTCTTT. Its translation: CASSVAGDRGTEAFF.

As regards this clonotype: The junction departs from germline at one end; a sequencing error may be responsible. The gene calls are TRBV7-6 and TRBJ2-6, with TRBD2 matching 12 bases. Germline V gene data show CDR1 as SGHVS and CDR2 as FNYEAQ. The CDR3 extends over 19 amino acids. CDR3 DNA sequence: TGTGCCAGCGGCCCAGGACTAGCGGGATGGAAGTCTGGGGCCAGCGTCCTGACTTTC. Protein product: CASGPGLAGWKSGASVLTF.

The chain joins TRBV7-9 to TRBJ1-6, with TRBD1 identical over 8 bases. Germline V gene sequence: CDR1 SEHNR, CDR2 FQNEAQ (reference sequence). Trimming cost V 4 bases and J 6 bases; bases outside gene matches: 2. The CDR3 has 14 residues. CDR3 DNA: TGTGCCAGCAGCTCGACAGGGGCTAATTCACCCCTCCACTTT. Its protein is CASSSTGANSPLHF.

Ten or more counts support this clonotype. CDR3 amino acids: CASRLATGGSEAFF. DNA for the CDR3: TGCGCCAGCAGACTGGCGACAGGGGGATCTGAAGCTTTCTTT. The chain couples TRBV10-2 to TRBJ1-1; TRBD1 matches at 9 bases. The germline V gene encodes CDR1 WSHSY and CDR2 SAAADI. J gave up 6 bases and V 6 bases, and 8 bases lay outside the gene matches. This CDR3 has 14 residues.